Listed below are T cell receptor beta chains from one sample, sequenced in a study of cytomegalovirus exposure and HLA in healthy donors. Clones were read by immunoSEQ multiplex PCR, and TCRdb kept only the in-frame ones, dropping some. The table lists 95,000 to 150,000 clones, 80% of them singletons. The sequencing sample was made of PBMCs. The receptors here all came from a female donor in good health and CMV-seropositive. Both conserved end residues are part of each CDR3. A D gene is named only where the DNA matches it firmly.

cdr3_aa v_call d_call j_call
CASTRDRGAYGYTF TRBV6-1 TRBD1 TRBJ1-2
CASSVVPVHSNQPQHF TRBV9 - TRBJ1-5
CASSPGLHYNEQFF TRBV19 - TRBJ2-1
CASSLGDSMNTEAFF TRBV7-3 - TRBJ1-1
CASSLAGRDNEQFF TRBV7-3 - TRBJ2-1
CASSNGQGDSPLHF TRBV19 TRBD1 TRBJ1-6
CASSLESVLNSPLHF TRBV7-8 - TRBJ1-6
CASFSGSSYEQYF TRBV6-5 - TRBJ2-7
CASTPDRLLYGYTF TRBV19 TRBD1 TRBJ1-2
CASMGTGLQPQHF TRBV19 TRBD1 TRBJ1-5
CASSLTTSSYNEQFF TRBV7-2 - TRBJ2-1
CAWSQWGDTIYF TRBV30 - TRBJ1-3
CASSFAGGGNQPQHF TRBV27 TRBD1 TRBJ1-5
CASSPQRTGELFF TRBV27 - TRBJ2-2
CSILGGGATQYF TRBV29-1 - TRBJ2-5
CASTPEKEPGGYTF TRBV7-9 - TRBJ1-2
CASTSTGKNTEAFF TRBV2 TRBD1 TRBJ1-1
CASSPRGVMNGYTF TRBV25-1 - TRBJ1-2
CASSLVQGALDDGYTF TRBV27 TRBD1 TRBJ1-2
CASSDKPGAADYGYTF TRBV19 - TRBJ1-2
CASSQVRGGQPQHF TRBV4-2 - TRBJ1-5
CASSHQLGGKVGGGYTF TRBV4-1 - TRBJ1-2
CASSFSGQLNQPQHF TRBV6-6 - TRBJ1-5
CASSLDRVGRNTIYF TRBV9 TRBD1 TRBJ1-3
CATGTGRNYGYTF TRBV15 TRBD1 TRBJ1-2
CASSWGQGAYNEQFF TRBV27 TRBD1 TRBJ2-1
CASSPGSAGANVLTF TRBV5-6 - TRBJ2-6
CASSFSRLRSPLHF TRBV27 - TRBJ1-6
CSAAGTSGGALFLEQFF TRBV29-1 TRBD2 TRBJ2-1